The 25 T cell receptor beta chains below were found in one sample sequenced in a study of T cell changes during pregnancy in multiple sclerosis. Using immunoSEQ multiplex PCR, the repertoire was profiled, and TCRdb retains in-frame clones only, with some absent. The data show approximately 30,000 clones, with less than 95% seen just once and around 13% held by the top ten. Sequencing used CD8+ T cells from peripheral blood mononuclear cells, obtained in the first trimester of pregnancy. Receptor source: a female donor with multiple sclerosis, enrolled in a pregnancy study.

The chain employs TRBV28 and TRBJ2-7; a possible D gene is TRBD2 (5 bases). Per the germline V gene, CDR1 is MDHEN and CDR2 is SYDVKM. V lost 5 bases and J lost 6, with 8 bases in between. This CDR3 has 11 residues. The CDR3 nucleotides are TGTGCCAGCAGTGGGGAGAGCGAGCAGTACTTC. It specifies CASSGESEQYF.

CDR3 DNA: TGTGCCAGCAGCTTCTTAGCGGGCGGAAATGAGCAGTTCTTC. Translating it yields CASSFLAGGNEQFF. V gene TRBV7-9 combines with J gene TRBJ2-1; TRBD2 matches at 7 bases. The V gene end was trimmed by 3 bases and the J gene end by 7 bases; junction bases not matched to a gene: 6. The CDR3 is 14 amino acids. Germline values: CDR1 SEHNR, CDR2 FQNEAQ (reference sequence). The full variable domain, completed using reference TRBV7-9 and TRBJ2-1, is DTGVSQNPRHKITKRGQNVTFRCDPISEHNRLYWYRQTLGQGPEFLTYFQNEAQLEKSRLLSDRFSAERPKGSFSTLEIQRTEQGDSAMYLCASSFLAGGNEQFFGPGTRLTVL.

The chain uses TRBV19 and TRBJ2-5; maybe TRBD1 (5 bases). With 2 bases removed from V and 1 base from J, the gap between germline ends came to 8 bases. The CDR3 extends over 14 amino acids. Germline values: CDR1 LNHDA, CDR2 SQIVND (reference sequence). The CDR3 DNA is TGTGCCAGTAGTATAAGCCAGGGCCAAGAGACCCAGTACTTC. It encodes CASSISQGQETQYF. The whole variable domain, remainder taken from reference TRBV19 and TRBJ2-5, is DGGITQSPKYLFRKEGQNVTLSCEQNLNHDAMYWYRQDPGQGLRLIYYSQIVNDFQKGDIAEGYSVSREKKESFPLTVTSAQKNPTAFYLCASSISQGQETQYFGPGTRLLVL.

The V call is TRBV2, the J call TRBJ2-3, with a weak D call TRBD1 (7 bases). In germline, CDR1 is SNHLY, CDR2 FYNNEI. This CDR3 has 15 residues. With 3 bases removed from V and 5 bases from J, the gap between germline ends came to 15 bases. CDR3: CASSERPGGIDTQYF. DNA of the CDR3: TGTGCCAGCAGTGAGAGGCCAGGGGGGATAGATACGCAGTATTTT.

This clone showed up just once. The chain employs TRBV7-9 and TRBJ2-3; maybe TRBD2 (5 bases). V was clipped by 2 bases and J by 5 bases, with 8 bases between them. The V gene's germline CDR1 is SEHNR and CDR2 FQNEAQ (reference sequence). The CDR3 runs 13 residues. The CDR3 bases are TGTGCCAGCAGCTTACTTGGGAGAGATACGCAGTATTTT. It translates to CASSLLGRDTQYF.

The rearrangement uses TRBV30 and TRBJ2-5; TRBD2 agrees at 8 bases. The CDR3 loop spans 15 amino acids. The germline gives CDR1 GTSNPN, CDR2 SVGIG (reference sequence). V trimming: 4 bases; J trimming: 4 bases; junction bases outside the gene matches: 11. The CDR3 loop is CAWKSTGGLGETQYF. CDR3 nucleotide sequence: TGTGCCTGGAAGTCAACGGGAGGGTTGGGAGAGACCCAGTACTTC. The variable domain in full, completed from reference TRBV30 and TRBJ2-5, reads SQTIHQWPATLVQPVGSPLSLECTVEGTSNPNLYWYRQAAGRGLQLLFYSVGIGQISSEVPQNLSASRPQDRQFILSSKKLLLSDSGFYLCAWKSTGGLGETQYFGPGTRLLVL.

The V gene is TRBV29-1, the J gene TRBJ2-7; 10 nucleotides agree with TRBD2. The CDR3 is 14 amino acids. Germline CDR1 SQVTM, CDR2 ANQGSEA. Trimming at V came to 5 bases and at J to 2 bases, leaving 6 bases not matched to a gene. The CDR3 here is CSVRVLAGAYEQYF. The CDR3 DNA follows: TGCAGCGTTCGGGTTCTAGCGGGGGCCTACGAGCAGTACTTC.

The gene calls are TRBV28 and TRBJ2-3; a weak D match, TRBD2 (6 bases). The germline CDR1 and CDR2 sequences are MDHEN and SYDVKM. V shed 6 bases and J shed 2 bases, with 12 bases lying between them. CDR3 length: 14 amino acids. DNA for the CDR3: TGTGCCAGCAGCAAGACTAGGGTCACAGATACGCAGTATTTT. Amino acid sequence: CASSKTRVTDTQYF.

This rearrangement joins TRBV18 to TRBJ2-5; TRBD2 agrees at 7 bases. Per germline, CDR1 KGHSH and CDR2 LQKENI. This CDR3 spans 15 amino acids. V trimming: 5 bases; J trimming: 1 base; junction bases outside the gene matches: 7. This CDR3 reads CASSISGYGQETQYF. CDR3 nucleotides: TGTGCCAGCTCAATTAGCGGGTACGGCCAAGAGACCCAGTACTTC.

V is TRBV2 and J is TRBJ2-7; 7 bases are shared with TRBD1. There are 14 residues in the CDR3. The germline V gene has CDR1 SNHLY and CDR2 FYNNEI. The V and J ends lost 3 bases and 0 bases, in that order; junction bases with no gene match: 2. The CDR3: CASSDGDSSYEQYF. The CDR3 DNA reads TGTGCCAGCAGTGATGGGGACAGCTCCTACGAGCAGTACTTC. Complete variable domain (other parts from reference TRBV2 and TRBJ2-7): EPEVTQTPSHQVTQMGQEVILRCVPISNHLYFYWYRQILGQKVEFLVSFYNNEISEKSEIFDDQFSVERPDGSNFTLKIRSTKLEDSAMYFCASSDGDSSYEQYFGPGTRLTVT.

V and J are TRBV27 and TRBJ2-1; the D is unclear. Trimming pared 7 bases from V and 7 bases from J, leaving 14 bases between. CDR3 length equals 13 residues. Per germline, CDR1 MNHEY and CDR2 SMNVEV (reference sequence). The CDR3 sequence is CASTVAGANEQFF. CDR3 DNA sequence: TGTGCCAGCACCGTGGCCGGAGCTAATGAGCAGTTCTTC.

The chain carries TRBV12-5 and TRBJ2-1; D might be TRBD2 (6 bases). V was trimmed by 5 bases and J by 9 bases, leaving 17 bases between them. The CDR3 sequence is 14 residues long. Germline CDR1 reads LGHNT; CDR2 reads FRNRAP. CDR3 in amino acids: CASGASVETGEQFF. The CDR3 DNA reads TGTGCTAGTGGTGCTAGCGTGGAGACGGGTGAGCAGTTCTTC.

The V gene is TRBV7-9, the J gene TRBJ2-1; tentative D call: TRBD1 (5 bases). V was pared by 0 bases and J by 7 bases, with 10 bases between. The CDR3 has 14 residues. Looked up from germline, CDR1 is SEHNR and CDR2 is FQNEAQ (reference sequence). This CDR3 is CASSLAGLSNEQFF. CDR3 DNA sequence: TGTGCCAGCAGCTTAGCGGGGCTTTCTAATGAGCAGTTCTTC.

This clone was detected once. This sequence joins TRBV19 and TRBJ2-1; 14 bases align to TRBD2. This CDR3 is built from 17 residues. J gave up 0 bases and V 9 bases, and 7 bases lay outside the gene matches. The V gene's germline CDR1 is LNHDA and CDR2 SQIVND (reference sequence). The CDR3: CASTGLAGEPSYNEQFF. CDR3 coding DNA: TGTGCCAGCACGGGACTAGCGGGAGAGCCCTCCTACAATGAGCAGTTCTTC. The full variable domain, its missing parts supplied by reference TRBV19 and TRBJ2-1, is DGGITQSPKYLFRKEGQNVTLSCEQNLNHDAMYWYRQDPGQGLRLIYYSQIVNDFQKGDIAEGYSVSREKKESFPLTVTSAQKNPTAFYLCASTGLAGEPSYNEQFFGPGTRLTVL.

V is TRBV27 and J is TRBJ2-6; 10 bases align to TRBD1. Trimming at V came to 5 bases and at J to 3 bases, leaving 7 bases not matched to a gene. Germline loops: CDR1 MNHEY, CDR2 SMNVEV (reference sequence). CDR3 length: 17 residues. The CDR3 is CASSIRDRGFGANVLTF. CDR3 nucleotides: TGTGCCAGCAGTATCCGGGACAGGGGTTTTGGGGCCAACGTCCTGACTTTC. The full variable domain, rest sourced from reference TRBV27 and TRBJ2-6, is EAQVTQNPRYLITVTGKKLTVTCSQNMNHEYMSWYRQDPGLGLRQIYYSMNVEVTDKGDVPEGYKVSRKEKRNFPLILESPSPNQTSLYFCASSIRDRGFGANVLTFGAGSRLTVL.

The genes are TRBV9 and TRBJ2-7; 11 bases fit TRBD1. From germline, CDR1 is SGDLS and CDR2 YYNGEE. This CDR3 contains 14 residues. V was pared by 3 bases and J by 5 bases, with 4 bases of the junction left unmatched. The CDR3 DNA is TGTGCCAGCAGCGCAGGACAGGGGGCGAACGAGCAGTACTTC. It codes for CASSAGQGANEQYF.

The rearrangement joins TRBV6-5 to TRBJ2-1; no clear D gene. Trimming shortened V by 0 bases and J by 11 bases, and 5 bases separated the two germline ends. CDR3 length equals 11 residues. The germline gives CDR1 MNHEY, CDR2 SVGAGI. For the CDR3, the DNA is TGTGCCAGCAGTTACTCACTCCAGCAGTTCTTC. Translated: CASSYSLQQFF.

The V gene is TRBV6-5, the J gene TRBJ1-2; 9 bases fit TRBD1. V dropped 2 bases and J dropped 8; count of bases not matched to a gene: 9. The germline gives CDR1 MNHEY, CDR2 SVGAGI. CDR3 size: 15 residues. CDR3 amino acids: CASSYGAGQGLGYTF. The CDR3 bases are TGTGCCAGCAGTTACGGGGCGGGACAGGGTCTCGGCTACACCTTC.

The V gene is TRBV12-1, the J gene TRBJ2-3; the table's TRBD2 call for D was not verified on the DNA. TRBV12-1 is classified as a pseudogene. The CDR3 is 17 residues long. CDR3 sequence reads: CASSFASRTRGTDTQYF. CDR3 coding DNA: TGTGCCAGCAGCTTTGCGTCTAGGACTAGGGGCACAGATACGCAGTATTTT.

This clone was found once. J is TRBJ2-7 and V is TRBV29-1; 8 positions agree with TRBD2. Trimming cost V 0 bases and J 0 bases; bases outside gene matches: 4. Looked up from germline, CDR1 is SQVTM and CDR2 is ANQGSEA. The CDR3 consists of 15 residues. DNA of the CDR3: TGCAGCGTTGAAGACCCTAGCGGGCCCTCCTACGAGCAGTACTTC. This translates into CSVEDPSGPSYEQYF.

The J gene is TRBJ1-4, the V gene TRBV4-1; D perhaps matches TRBD1 (5 bases). V was shortened by 0 bases and J by 8 bases, with 13 bases between the two germline ends. Germline CDR1 is MGHRA and CDR2 is YSYEKL. CDR3 length: 15 amino acids. DNA for the CDR3: TGCGCCAGCAGCCAAGAGATGGGGCTACTCGAAAAACTGTTTTTT. Translating it yields CASSQEMGLLEKLFF.

This clone has a single count. This chain uses TRBV28 with TRBJ2-7, with a weak D call TRBD2 (6 bases). The CDR3 is made up of 16 amino acids. Germline lookup yields CDR1 MDHEN and CDR2 SYDVKM. V gave up 3 bases and J gave up 2 bases, with 17 bases separating them. In nucleotides, the CDR3 is TGTGCCAGCAGTTTTGGCGGGGACGCGGGAACCTACGAGCAGTACTTC. Protein product: CASSFGGDAGTYEQYF.

The rearrangement joins TRBV5-4 to TRBJ2-1; TRBD1 agrees at 9 bases. Germline CDR1 is SGHNT and CDR2 is YYREEE (reference sequence). V was clipped by 3 bases and J by 4 bases; unmatched bases: 8. The CDR3 runs to 16 residues. The CDR3 coding sequence is TGTGCCAGCAGCTCCTCCGGGACAGGGCCTTACAATGAGCAGTTCTTC. It translates to CASSSSGTGPYNEQFF. Full variable domain (missing parts from reference TRBV5-4 and TRBJ2-1): ETGVTQSPTHLIKTRGQQVTLRCSSQSGHNTVSWYQQALGQGPQFIFQYYREEENGRGNFPPRFSGLQFPNYSSELNVNALELDDSALYLCASSSSGTGPYNEQFFGPGTRLTVL.

About this clone itself: The sample holds other DNA sequences that translate to the same CDR3. The chain combines TRBV6-5 with TRBJ2-2, with a possible D match to TRBD2 (5 bases). Germline V CDR1 and CDR2: MNHEY, SVGAGI. The V gene lost 2 bases and the J gene lost 2 bases, with 6 bases spanning the gap. The CDR3 spans 14 residues. The CDR3 loop reads CASSYGRNTGELFF. The CDR3, as DNA: TGTGCCAGCAGTTACGGGAGAAACACCGGGGAGCTGTTTTTT.

The chain recombines TRBV9 with TRBJ1-1; maybe TRBD1 (5 bases). The germline V gene has CDR1 SGDLS and CDR2 YYNGEE. Trimming pared 4 bases from V and 8 bases from J, leaving 9 bases between. The CDR3 runs 11 residues. CDR3 in amino acids: CASSSRTEAFF. The DNA for the CDR3 is TGTGCCAGCAGCAGCAGGACAGAAGCTTTCTTT.